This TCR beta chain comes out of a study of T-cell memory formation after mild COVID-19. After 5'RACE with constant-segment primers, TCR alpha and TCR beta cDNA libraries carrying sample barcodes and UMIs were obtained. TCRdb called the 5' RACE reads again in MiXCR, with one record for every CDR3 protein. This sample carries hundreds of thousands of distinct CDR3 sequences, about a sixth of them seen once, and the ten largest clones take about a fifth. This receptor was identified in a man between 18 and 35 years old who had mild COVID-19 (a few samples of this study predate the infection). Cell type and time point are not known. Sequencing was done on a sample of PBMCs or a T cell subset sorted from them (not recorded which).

CDR3 region: CASSFPGWGGMNTEAFF. The CDR3 DNA sequence: TGTGCCAGCAGCTTTCCCGGGTGGGGAGGGATGAACACTGAAGCTTTCTTT. V gene TRBV5-8 combines with J gene TRBJ1-1; D is ambiguous. From germline, CDR1 is SGHTS and CDR2 YDEGEE. The V end lost 2 bases, the J end lost 0 bases, and 17 bases lay between the germline ends. The length of the CDR3 is 17 residues.